These 20 T cell receptor beta chains were all obtained from the same sample, sequenced in a study of PD-1 blockade in classical Hodgkin lymphoma. Each of the patients experienced relapse following autologous stem cell transplantation, and their brentuximab vedotin exposure differed. TCRdb's table, derived via immunoSEQ multiplex PCR, lists solely in-frame clones and lacks some. Of some 16,000 clones in the sample, 55% to 70% were seen once. The sequences come from peripheral blood mononuclear cells (PBMCs), collected before the second cycle of nivolumab. All receptors derive from a human donor with classical Hodgkin lymphoma.

This clone is labeled as medium-sized. The V call is TRBV5-6, the J call TRBJ2-3; possible D gene TRBD2, 5 bases. The germline gives CDR1 SGHDT, CDR2 YYEEEE. This CDR3 is 15 amino acids long. The V end was cut by 2 bases, the J end by 2 bases, with 12 bases between. This chain's CDR3 is CASSLTRGYTDTQYF. CDR3 sequence (DNA): TGTGCCAGCAGCTTAACCCGGGGTTACACAGATACGCAGTATTTT.

The rearrangement links TRBV27 to TRBJ2-2; the D gene is possibly TRBD1 (5 bases). Trimming left V 4 bases short and J 0 bases short, with 12 bases between. The germline CDR1 and CDR2 sequences are MNHEY and SMNVEV (reference sequence). CDR3 length: 16 residues. This chain's CDR3 is CASSSRQTANTGELFF. CDR3 coding DNA: TGTGCCAGCAGTTCAAGACAGACGGCGAACACCGGGGAGCTGTTTTTT.

The chain joins TRBV19 to TRBJ2-3; 10 bases are a match to TRBD1. Per germline, CDR1 LNHDA and CDR2 SQIVND (reference sequence). CDR3 length equals 16 residues. J was trimmed by 5 bases and V by 8 bases; bases with no gene match: 13. CDR3 coding DNA: TGTGCCAGTTGGGGCCCCCCGGGACAGGGGAGAGATACGCAGTATTTT. This encodes CASWGPPGQGRDTQYF. Variable domain in full (rest from reference TRBV19 and TRBJ2-3): DGGITQSPKYLFRKEGQNVTLSCEQNLNHDAMYWYRQDPGQGLRLIYYSQIVNDFQKGDIAEGYSVSREKKESFPLTVTSAQKNPTAFYLCASWGPPGQGRDTQYFGPGTRLTVL.

The chain employs TRBV11-1 and TRBJ2-1, with 8 positions matching TRBD1. Unmatched junction bases numbered 5, after V lost 5 bases and J lost 2 bases. The CDR3 loop spans 15 amino acids. The germline V gene has CDR1 SGHAT and CDR2 FQDESV (reference sequence). The CDR3 DNA follows: TGTGCCAGCAGCGCCGGGACAGGTACCTACAATGAGCAGTTCTTC. Protein: CASSAGTGTYNEQFF.

CDR3 amino acids: CASRTSGSTDTQYF. Here the CDR3 DNA reads TGTGCCAGCAGGACTAGCGGTAGCACAGATACGCAGTATTTT. This chain connects TRBV6-4 to TRBJ2-3, with 9 bases aligning to TRBD2. After removal of 6 bases from V and 0 bases from J, the junction contained 1 base not matched to a gene. Germline V gene lookup returns CDR1 MRHNA and CDR2 SNTAGT. The CDR3 runs to 14 residues.

The chain has TRBV18 and TRBJ2-3; 15 positions agree with TRBD2. The germline V gene has CDR1 KGHSH and CDR2 LQKENI. This CDR3 has 16 residues. With 6 bases clipped from V and 3 bases from J, the junction kept 4 bases outside the gene matches. CDR3 DNA sequence: TGTGCCAGCTCCTCGGGACTAGCGGGAGGAACAGATACGCAGTATTTT. The encoded protein is CASSSGLAGGTDTQYF. Combining the CDR3 with reference TRBV18 and TRBJ2-3 gives the whole variable domain NAGVMQNPRHLVRRRGQEARLRCSPMKGHSHVYWYRQLPEEGLKFMVYLQKENIIDESGMPKERFSAEFPKEGPSILRIQQVVRGDSAAYFCASSSGLAGGTDTQYFGPGTRLTVL.

In regard to this clone: At the DNA level, this CDR3 is encoded by other sequences in the same sample as well. J is TRBJ2-1 and V is TRBV9; 9 nucleotides agree with TRBD2. Germline CDR1 SGDLS, CDR2 YYNGEE. The V and J ends lost 2 bases and 5 bases, in that order; junction bases with no gene match: 2. The CDR3 loop spans 14 amino acids. The CDR3 DNA is TGTGCCAGCAGCGTGGCGGGAGGGAACAATGAGCAGTTCTTC. It encodes CASSVAGGNNEQFF. Supplemented by reference TRBV9 and TRBJ2-1, the full variable domain reads DSGVTQTPKHLITATGQRVTLRCSPRSGDLSVYWYQQSLDQGLQFLIQYYNGEERAKGNILERFSAQQFPDLHSELNLSSLELGDSALYFCASSVAGGNNEQFFGPGTRLTVL.

This sequence joins TRBV28 and TRBJ2-3; D perhaps matches TRBD2 (5 bases). The CDR3 totals 15 residues. In germline, CDR1 is MDHEN, CDR2 SYDVKM. Trimming removed 5 bases at V and 6 bases at J, with 18 bases between. This CDR3 is CASSLKDSKRDTQYF. CDR3 bases: TGTGCCAGCAGTCTTAAGGACTCCAAGCGGGATACGCAGTATTTT.

This clone was counted between two and nine times. The J gene is TRBJ1-2, the V gene TRBV5-4; D is possibly TRBD1 (6 bases). Trimming removed 2 bases from V and 1 base from J, with 21 bases in between. From germline, CDR1 is SGHNT and CDR2 YYREEE (reference sequence). This CDR3 has 18 amino acids. CDR3 protein: CASSFARGIPLFNYGYTF. The CDR3 region has the DNA TGTGCCAGCAGCTTCGCCAGGGGAATACCACTATTTAACTATGGCTACACCTTC.

The chain links TRBV5-4 to TRBJ2-7; D not resolved. The CDR3 consists of 13 residues. Germline V CDR1 and CDR2: SGHNT, YYREEE (reference sequence). Trimming removed 0 bases from V and 3 bases from J, with 7 bases in between. The CDR3 spells CASSLEILYEQYF. The CDR3 DNA follows: TGTGCCAGCAGCTTGGAAATACTCTACGAGCAGTACTTC.

The CDR3 nucleotides are TGTGCCAGCAACCTGGGAAGGGTTAACACCGGGGAGCTGTTTTTT. It is translated as CASNLGRVNTGELFF. J is TRBJ2-2 and V is TRBV13; D is unresolved. The V gene's germline CDR1 is PRHDT and CDR2 FYEKMQ (reference sequence). V lost 7 bases, J lost 2 bases, and 14 bases lay in between. The CDR3 is 15 residues long.

This clone was counted once. The DNA of the CDR3 is TGTGCCAGCAGCTTATTGGGCAGGAACACTGAAGCTTTCTTT. Its protein product is CASSLLGRNTEAFF. This rearrangement joins TRBV7-6 to TRBJ1-1; the D is unclear. There are 14 residues in the CDR3. The germline V gene encodes CDR1 SGHVS and CDR2 FNYEAQ. V was shortened by 2 bases and J by 1 base, with 8 bases between the two germline ends.

The J gene is TRBJ2-7, the V gene TRBV5-1; D call uncertain. Germline CDR1 SGHRS, CDR2 YFSETQ. With 0 bases removed from V and 4 bases from J, the gap between germline ends came to 8 bases. This CDR3 is 13 amino acids long. CDR3 protein: CASSLVYGYEQYF. The CDR3 region has the DNA TGCGCCAGCAGCTTGGTGTATGGGTACGAGCAGTACTTC.

As to this clone: The sample has other DNA sequences that encode this CDR3 too. The rearrangement joins TRBV6-6 to TRBJ1-1; a weak D match, TRBD1 (5 bases). CDR3 size: 15 residues. The V gene lost 5 bases and the J gene lost 8 bases, with 21 bases spanning the gap. Looked up from germline, CDR1 is MNHNY and CDR2 is SVGAGI (reference sequence). CDR3 DNA: TGTGCCAGCAGTCCACGGCCCACACAGGAATCGGAAGCTTTCTTT. Translating it yields CASSPRPTQESEAFF.

This chain connects TRBV27 to TRBJ2-1; 9 positions match TRBD2. The CDR3 has 15 amino acids. From germline, CDR1 is MNHEY and CDR2 SMNVEV (reference sequence). V lost 5 bases to trimming and J lost 2 bases; unmatched junction nucleotides: 4. The CDR3 bases are TGTGCCAGCAGTGATAGCGGGAGCGCCTACAATGAGCAGTTCTTC. Amino acids: CASSDSGSAYNEQFF.

The chain employs TRBV7-2 and TRBJ2-7; D tentatively reads TRBD1 or TRBD2 (5 bases each). This CDR3 is 15 amino acids long. Germline CDR1 is SGHTA and CDR2 is FQGNSA. Trimming removed 5 bases from V and 2 bases from J, with 16 bases in between. The CDR3 region is CASSNSGTGTYEQYF. CDR3 coding DNA: TGTGCCAGCAGCAACTCCGGGACGGGGACCTACGAGCAGTACTTC.

Remarks on this clone: This may be a read error, as it is one base from a much larger clone. The chain couples TRBV27 to TRBJ1-2, with D perhaps matching TRBD1 (5 bases). The V end was cut by 4 bases, the J end by 2 bases, with 11 bases between. CDR3 length: 14 amino acids. Germline V CDR1 and CDR2: MNHEY, SMNVEV (reference sequence). The chain's CDR3 is CASSSTRGNYGYTF. CDR3 DNA: TGTGCCAGCAGTTCAACACGGGGGAACTATGGCTACACCTTC.

This chain uses TRBV5-4 with TRBJ1-3; D not certain. Trimming pared 0 bases from V and 9 bases from J, leaving 7 bases between. The CDR3 spans 12 residues. Germline-derived CDR1 and CDR2 are SGHNT and YYREEE (reference sequence). CDR3 protein: CASSLEQSTIYF. In nucleotides, the CDR3 is TGTGCCAGCAGCTTGGAGCAGAGCACCATATATTTT.

The gene calls are TRBV27 and TRBJ2-7; perhaps TRBD1 as D (6 bases). The CDR3 length is 13 residues. Germline assignment: CDR1 MNHEY and CDR2 SMNVEV (reference sequence). V lost 4 bases, J lost 4 bases, and 11 bases lay in between. Here the CDR3 reads CASSSLQGYEQYF. In DNA, the CDR3 is TGTGCCAGCAGTTCACTACAGGGATACGAGCAGTACTTC.

This chain uses TRBV6-1 with TRBJ2-7; D is undetermined. CDR1 is MNHNS and CDR2 is SASEGT in the germline V gene. V was clipped by 3 bases and J by 0 bases, with 18 bases between them. There are 17 residues in the CDR3. The CDR3 here is CASSDPLGLTSSYEQYF. CDR3 nucleotide sequence: TGTGCCAGCAGTGATCCCCTCGGGCTTACGTCCTCCTACGAGCAGTACTTC.